These T cell receptor beta chains were read from a single sample in a study of cytomegalovirus exposure and HLA in healthy donors. The method was immunoSEQ multiplex PCR; TCRdb's version includes in-frame clones alone and lacks a portion of them. The sample includes roughly 130,000 clones, about 73% of them seen just once. The sample comprised PBMCs. The receptor source for this set is a woman in her forties in good health and CMV-seropositive. CDR3s leave out the opening cysteine and the closing phenylalanine or tryptophan. The D gene is left open where the match is weak.

v_call d_call cdr3_aa
TRBV7-8 TRBD1 ASMWGTVQETQY
TRBV11-3 TRBD1 ASSLRQGGTDTQY
TRBV7-3 - ASSPIYGVEAAQY
TRBV2 TRBD1 ASSRQGYNEQF
TRBV5-8 - ASSPDSSNTEAF
TRBV7-3 TRBD2 ASSFFGGARSNTGELF
TRBV28 TRBD1 ASSPRTGPVT
TRBV28 TRBD1 ASRRTGKPQH
TRBV4-1 - ASSQEAGLYGYT
TRBV18 TRBD1 ASSQDRGSTDTQY
TRBV4-3 - ASTQEAGASGANVLT
TRBV7-9 - ASSLGSGPLSRF
TRBV30 TRBD1 AWRTGGRTAF
TRBV7-2 - ASAYRGFTDTQY
TRBV30 - AWGRERLNQPQH
TRBV18 - ASSPPDGEGYT
TRBV5-4 - ASSPKLGLYNEQF